This T cell receptor (beta chain) emerged from a study of T cell changes during pregnancy in multiple sclerosis. This table comes from immunoSEQ multiplex PCR, and its TCRdb copy is limited to in-frame clones, with some not included. This table has over 45,000 clones, approximately 90% appearing once. Germline V gives CDR1 LNHDA, CDR2 SQIVND (reference sequence). CDR3 length: 13 residues. Trimming removed 5 bases from V and 3 bases from J; junction bases left unmatched: 3. The TCR originated in a female donor with multiple sclerosis, enrolled in a pregnancy study. Sequencing was performed on CD4+ T cells from peripheral blood mononuclear cells, taken after pregnancy. The V call is TRBV19, the J call TRBJ1-1; 7 positions agree with TRBD1. CDR3 bases: TGTGCCAGTAGTCCCGACAGGGACACTGAAGCTTTCTTT. Protein product: CASSPDRDTEAFF.